Below are 10 T cell receptor beta chains sequenced from a single sample in a study of cytomegalovirus exposure and HLA in healthy donors. The PCR had 60 Vbeta and 13 Jbeta primers. Some clones are missing from TCRdb's copy, which holds only in-frame ones; the method was immunoSEQ multiplex PCR. This table holds over 85,000 clones, roughly 66% found once. The sequenced material came from PBMCs. The receptor source for this set is a man aged 25 to 45 in good health and CMV-seronegative.

The count of this clone is one. V and J are TRBV18 and TRBJ1-2; the match to TRBD1 covers 7 bases. CDR1 and CDR2 from the germline V gene are KGHSH and LQKENI. V was pared by 4 bases and J by 5 bases, with 13 bases of the junction left unmatched. This CDR3 contains 16 residues. The CDR3 DNA is TGTGCCAGCTCACAGATCGGACAGGACCAAGGGTATGGCTACACCTTC. This sequence encodes CASSQIGQDQGYGYTF.

This clone was counted a few times. V and J are TRBV7-2 and TRBJ1-1; D gene ambiguous. CDR1 is SGHTA and CDR2 is FQGNSA in the germline V gene. V lost 5 bases to trimming and J lost 5 bases, with 12 bases between them. This CDR3 is 13 amino acids long. As DNA, the CDR3 is TGTGCCAGCAGCGCCTGGTCGGGAACTGAAGCTTTCTTT. Residues: CASSAWSGTEAFF.

This chain uses TRBV28 with TRBJ2-2; D unclear. CDR3 size: 15 residues. V was cut by 6 bases and J by 1 base, with 12 bases left in between. Germline V gene sequence: CDR1 MDHEN, CDR2 SYDVKM. The CDR3 loop reads CASRVTTKNTGELFF. The CDR3 DNA reads TGTGCCAGCAGAGTGACAACCAAGAACACCGGGGAGCTGTTTTTT.

The rearrangement links TRBV4-3 to TRBJ2-2, with 7 bases lining up with TRBD1. Trimming removed 5 bases from V and 0 bases from J; junction bases left unmatched: 6. Germline V lookup: CDR1 LGHNA, CDR2 YSLEER. The CDR3 length is 16 residues. Here the CDR3 reads CASSTPGTANTGELFF. CDR3 DNA sequence: TGCGCCAGCAGCACCCCCGGGACAGCGAACACCGGGGAGCTGTTTTTT.

This chain links TRBV27 with TRBJ2-7; 15 bases are a match to TRBD2. Germline lookup yields CDR1 MNHEY and CDR2 SMNVEV (reference sequence). The CDR3 is 13 residues long. Trimming at V came to 10 bases and at J to 5 bases, leaving 3 bases not matched to a gene. CDR3 region: CATGLAGGHEQYF. The CDR3 nucleotides read TGTGCCACGGGACTAGCGGGAGGTCACGAGCAGTACTTC.

The chain carries TRBV4-2 and TRBJ2-7; D call uncertain. The CDR3 length is 15 residues. V was clipped by 0 bases and J by 2 bases, with 11 bases between them. Germline values: CDR1 LGHNA, CDR2 YNFKEQ. In DNA form, the CDR3 reads TGTGCCAGCAGCCAAGAAAGGAGCTTACCCTACGAGCAGTACTTC. It encodes CASSQERSLPYEQYF.

The V call is TRBV18, the J call TRBJ1-1; 9 nucleotides align to TRBD1. CDR1 is KGHSH and CDR2 is LQKENI in the germline V gene. V dropped 6 bases and J dropped 5; count of bases not matched to a gene: 7. The CDR3 consists of 14 residues. The CDR3 is CASSSQGALTEAFF. CDR3 DNA: TGTGCCAGCTCGTCACAGGGGGCGCTGACTGAAGCTTTCTTT.

The chain employs TRBV30 and TRBJ1-3; no definite D call. Germline lookup yields CDR1 GTSNPN and CDR2 SVGIG (reference sequence). The CDR3 is made up of 16 amino acids. Trimming shortened V by 0 bases and J by 0 bases, and 12 bases separated the two germline ends. CDR3 sequence reads: CAWSVNRVLSGNTIYF. In DNA, the CDR3 is TGTGCCTGGAGTGTTAACAGAGTTCTCTCTGGAAACACCATATATTTT.

The chain carries TRBV5-6 and TRBJ1-5; D not resolved. Deletions cut 2 bases from V and 1 base from J, with 4 bases between. Germline CDR1 reads SGHDT; CDR2 reads YYEEEE. The CDR3 length is 13 residues. Written as DNA, the CDR3 is TGTGCCAGCAGCTTCGGGAGCAATCAGCCCCAGCATTTT. The encoded protein is CASSFGSNQPQHF.

This clone was seen more than once but under ten times. The chain is built from TRBV29-1 and TRBJ1-1, with 8 nucleotides matching TRBD1. The CDR3 is 13 residues long. Germline values: CDR1 SQVTM, CDR2 ANQGSEA. With V trimmed by 8 bases and J by 6 bases, 11 bases remained unmatched. Here the CDR3 reads CSILGQGKAEAFF. The CDR3 coding sequence is TGCAGCATCCTCGGACAGGGTAAGGCTGAAGCTTTCTTT.